This T cell receptor beta chain was identified in a study of blood T cell repertoires in COVID-19. Sequencing was performed with immunoSEQ multiplex PCR; in TCRdb, only in-frame clones are kept and a portion is missing. The sample consists of roughly 250,000 clones, approximately 85% of them appearing once. Those enrolled, adults aged roughly 18 to 89 years, came from around 25 US areas. The CDR3 extends over 16 amino acids. V lost 0 bases and J 1 base, leaving 13 bases between the germline ends. Germline assignment: CDR1 SGHRS and CDR2 YFSETQ. What was sequenced was PBMCs or T cells enriched from blood (not recorded which). The chain joins TRBV5-1 to TRBJ1-1, with D hard to call. This TCR derives from a woman between 50 and 59 years old who had recovered from COVID-19. The CDR3 loop is CASSLAGGIRNTEAFF. The CDR3 DNA follows: TGCGCCAGCAGCTTGGCCGGAGGGATACGGAACACTGAAGCTTTCTTT. Supplemented by reference TRBV5-1 and TRBJ1-1, the full variable domain reads KAGVTQTPRYLIKTRGQQVTLSCSPISGHRSVSWYQQTPGQGLQFLFEYFSETQRNKGNFPGRFSGRQFSNSRSEMNVSTLELGDSALYLCASSLAGGIRNTEAFFGQGTRLTVV.